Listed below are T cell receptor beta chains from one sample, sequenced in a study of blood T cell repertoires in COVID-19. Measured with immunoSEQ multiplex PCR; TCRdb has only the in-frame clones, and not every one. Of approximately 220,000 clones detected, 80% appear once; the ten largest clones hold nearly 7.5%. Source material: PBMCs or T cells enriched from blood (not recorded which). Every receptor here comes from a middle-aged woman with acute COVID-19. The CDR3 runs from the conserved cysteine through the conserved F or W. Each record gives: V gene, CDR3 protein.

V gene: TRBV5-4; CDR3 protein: CASSRSPGEGNQPQHF
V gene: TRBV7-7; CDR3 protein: CASSLAAGTSAETQYF
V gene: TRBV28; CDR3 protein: CASSPRQGRSNGYTF
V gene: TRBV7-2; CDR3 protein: CASSPSRQANAEAFF
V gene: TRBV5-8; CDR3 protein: CASTKAGWEGGYTF
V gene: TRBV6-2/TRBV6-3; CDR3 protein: CASSYGPGTGRAEAFF
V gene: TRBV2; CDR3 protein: CASRQGSYEQYF
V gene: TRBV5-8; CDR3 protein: CASSFEGRNQPQHF
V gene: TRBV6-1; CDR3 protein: CASSERDRGANEAFF
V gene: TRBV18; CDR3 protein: CASSLGLAGVYEQFF
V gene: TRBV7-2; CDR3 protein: CASSLSGGLNYGYTF
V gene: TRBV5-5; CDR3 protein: CASSLDISARGYGYTF
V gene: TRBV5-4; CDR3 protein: CASSFQGAKSPLHF
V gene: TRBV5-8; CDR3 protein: CASSLEQGRNGYGYTF
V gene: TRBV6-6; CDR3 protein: CASSYSWGEGTDTQYF
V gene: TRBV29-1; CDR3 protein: CSGHGSMVHEQYF
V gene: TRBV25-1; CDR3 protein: CASSEWDRRNSPLHF
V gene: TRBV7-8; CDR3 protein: CASSLGGGGGYTF
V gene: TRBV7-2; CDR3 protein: CASSFGQGWADTQYF
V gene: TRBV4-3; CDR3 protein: CASSQAAGQPQHF
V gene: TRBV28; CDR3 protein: CASKPGLNSPLHF
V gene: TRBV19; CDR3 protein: CASGGWTDYGYTF
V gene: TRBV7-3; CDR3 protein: CASSLGGPDTGELFF
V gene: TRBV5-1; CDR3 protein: CASSFGTSRYEQYF
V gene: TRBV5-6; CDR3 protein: CASRDPGQGGDTQYF
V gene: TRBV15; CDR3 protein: CATSRGARTGELFF
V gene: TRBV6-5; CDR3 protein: CASSAGGGGNEQFF
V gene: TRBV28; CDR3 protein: CASSFVGDKGQPQHF
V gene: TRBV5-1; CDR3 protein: CASSLRRGSLNNSPLHF
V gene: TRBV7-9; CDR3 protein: CASSAVQETQYF
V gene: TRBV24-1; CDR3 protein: CATTSADRVGYEQYF
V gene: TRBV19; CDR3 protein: CASSSTSGRDSQQYF
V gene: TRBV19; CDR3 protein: CASSIPGVSYEQYF
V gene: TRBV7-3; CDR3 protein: CASSLGLALDTQYF
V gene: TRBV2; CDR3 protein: CASLASSGARRTGELFF
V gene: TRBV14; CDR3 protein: CASSLLGQGKETQYF
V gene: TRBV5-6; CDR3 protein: CASSLAFEQYF
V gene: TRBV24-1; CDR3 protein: CATSDFRGGQAGGYGYTF
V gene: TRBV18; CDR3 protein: CASSPLGGSEAFF
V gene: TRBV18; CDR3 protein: CASSPQKLAELQETQYF
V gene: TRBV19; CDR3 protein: CASSIDPGETQYF
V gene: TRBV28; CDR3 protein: CASDSSGANVLTF
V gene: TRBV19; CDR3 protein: CATGKTGPRGTEAFF
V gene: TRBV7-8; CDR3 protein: CASSPPAPGAFF
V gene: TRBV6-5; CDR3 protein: CASSSGLIEAFF
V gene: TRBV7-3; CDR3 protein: CASSLTLEGGEQYF
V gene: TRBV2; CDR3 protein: CASSEAVQAGELFF
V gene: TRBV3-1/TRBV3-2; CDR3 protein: CASSQGLVSFEQYF
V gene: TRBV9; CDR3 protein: CASSVLMTGNTEAFF
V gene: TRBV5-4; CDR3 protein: CASSTDRENTEAFF
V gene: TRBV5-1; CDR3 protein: CASRRQGDYGYTF
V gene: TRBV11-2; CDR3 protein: CASSLVVATNEKLFF
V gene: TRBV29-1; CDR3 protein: CSGGPTGAPRTGELFF
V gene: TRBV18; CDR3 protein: CASSPPGSYEQYF
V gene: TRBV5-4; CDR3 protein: CASSSDRGLPYEQYF
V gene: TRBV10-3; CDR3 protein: CAISQLLGTGGRSYTF